The clone carrying this T cell receptor (beta chain) was recorded only once. The antigen is undetermined. The source of the sample is a study of radiation and T cells in renal cell carcinoma. General study findings and limits: No pretreatment tumor biopsies were available for baseline clonotypes.

The CDR3 contains 15 residues. Trimming shortened V by 0 bases and J by 6 bases, and 14 bases separated the two germline ends. Germline CDR1 MNHEY, CDR2 SVGAGI. As to time point: blood 2 weeks post-SBRT. The treatment: 15 Gy SBRT to primary tumor, nephrectomy 4 weeks later. The assay was immunoSEQ multiplex PCR, and TCRdb's table has in-frame clones only and misses some. The table lists roughly 150,000 clones, 87% of them singletons, with over 10% in the top ten. The source of this sequence is a woman between 50 and 59 years old with renal cell carcinoma. The chain combines TRBV6-5 with TRBJ1-2; D ambiguous. The input for sequencing was blood, taken from a patient whose treatment included radiotherapy and nephrectomy. The CDR3 is CASSYSARTVNGYTF. The DNA for the CDR3 is TGTGCCAGCAGTTACTCGGCCCGCACGGTAAATGGCTACACCTTC.